The rows below give T cell receptor beta chains drawn from one sample of a study of cytomegalovirus exposure and HLA in healthy donors. Produced via immunoSEQ multiplex PCR; TCRdb's table is partial and in-frame only. The sample includes 70,000 to 95,000 clones, approximately 80% of them seen just once. Sequencing used PBMCs. These receptors were collected from a man aged 18 to 29 in good health and CMV-seronegative. The conserved cysteine and the conserved F or W are not part of the CDR3 here.

V	J	CDR3
TRBV5-1	TRBJ1-2	ASSPDRNYGYT
TRBV9	TRBJ2-7	ASSASPSGLYEQY
TRBV7-9	TRBJ2-1	SSSFGSNEQF
TRBV9	TRBJ2-3	ASSRMGTGGPDTQY
TRBV6-4	TRBJ2-7	ASSSTPGQGSHEQY
TRBV5-4	TRBJ2-1	ASSLELTLRDEQF
TRBV7-8	TRBJ2-1	ASSLDRVPYNEQF
TRBV18	TRBJ2-5	ASSPRTAFQETQY
TRBV4-2	TRBJ2-7	ASSQDRASGGNEQY
TRBV7-9	TRBJ1-4	SSSSSWGQGREKLF